This T cell receptor (beta chain) was profiled in a study of a mutant IDH1 vaccine in newly diagnosed glioma. Across the whole study: All eight of the vaccinations patients received fell in weeks 1, 3, 5, 7, 11, 15, 19 and 23. Treated patients had a mean age of about 40 years and a roughly 60% male, 37.5% female split. Most had both radiotherapy and temozolomide beforehand; others had only one.

The time point: week 23, last vaccination. All doses held 300 ug of mutant IDH1 20-mer peptide, with topical imiquimod. From germline, CDR1 is GTSNPN and CDR2 SVGIG (reference sequence). The CDR3 sequence is 16 residues long. V dropped 0 bases and J dropped 8; count of bases not matched to a gene: 9. Comments on this clone: The antigen is not known.

The data were produced by immunoSEQ multiplex PCR, yet TCRdb's version contains in-frame clones alone and is incomplete. The table includes under 70,000 clones, 84% detected once. This material consisted of PBMCs, taken from a glioma patient whose treatment included an IDH1 peptide vaccine. The rearrangement uses TRBV30 and TRBJ2-1, with 11 bases lining up with TRBD2. The receptor was derived from a man aged 18 to 29 with glioma. The CDR3 DNA reads TGTGCCTGGAGTGTTGGACTAGCGGGCGTTGGGGATGAGCAGTTCTTC. It is translated as CAWSVGLAGVGDEQFF.